A single sample is the source of the 26 T cell receptor beta chains below, sequenced in a study of T cell clonotyping in hematopoietic cell transplantation. Data came from immunoSEQ multiplex PCR; TCRdb stores just in-frame clones and leaves some out. The sample yields 15,000 or so clones, roughly 83% seen once. This specimen consisted of PBMCs, obtained 100 days after allogeneic stem cell transplant. The source of these receptors is a female patient in her thirties or forties who had an allogeneic stem cell transplant from a related donor, so T cells may come from the graft donor. Some clones in this sample may be carry-over from other donors' samples.

In its sample, this clone was seen once. The V gene is TRBV7-2, the J gene TRBJ2-5; no clear D gene. The DNA end is a closer match to TRBJ2-7, so the J assignment may be wrong. The CDR3 covers 14 residues. The germline gives CDR1 SGHTA, CDR2 FQGNSA. CDR3 residues: CASSFDPGSYEQYF. The CDR3 coding sequence is TGTGCCAGCAGCTTCGATCCGGGCTCCTACGAGCAGTACTTC.

This clone was detected only once. This rearrangement joins TRBV19 to TRBJ1-2; possible D gene TRBD1, 5 bases. This CDR3 contains 12 residues. Germline CDR1 is LNHDA and CDR2 is SQIVND (reference sequence). V lost 3 bases and J 8 bases, leaving 10 bases between the germline ends. The CDR3: CASSIEGRGYTF. DNA of the CDR3: TGTGCCAGTAGTATCGAGGGGCGAGGCTACACCTTC.

The V gene is TRBV19, the J gene TRBJ2-7; unclear D gene. The CDR3 runs to 14 residues. V was trimmed by 5 bases and J by 3 bases, leaving 14 bases between them. Per germline, CDR1 LNHDA and CDR2 SQIVND (reference sequence). The CDR3 sequence is CASSFGSPNYEQYF. CDR3 in DNA: TGTGCCAGTAGTTTCGGCTCTCCTAACTACGAGCAGTACTTC.

The CDR3 DNA sequence: TGTGCCTGGAGTGTAACTAGCGGCCAAGAGACCCAGTACTTC. This sequence encodes CAWSVTSGQETQYF. The V gene is TRBV30, the J gene TRBJ2-5; the match to TRBD2 covers 8 bases. CDR1 GTSNPN and CDR2 SVGIG come from the germline V gene (reference sequence). The CDR3 runs to 14 residues. J lost 1 base, V lost 0 bases, and 1 base had no gene match.

In this sample, this clone turned up a few times. V usage is TRBV5-4 and J usage is TRBJ1-1, with no clear D. Trimming removed 0 bases at V and 0 bases at J, with 6 bases between. CDR1 is SGHNT, CDR2 YYREEE, per germline (reference sequence). The CDR3 covers 14 residues. As DNA, the CDR3 is TGTGCCAGCAGCTTGGTTGAATTGAACACTGAAGCTTTCTTT. Its protein product is CASSLVELNTEAFF.

In DNA form, the CDR3 reads TGTGCCAGCAGCCCCTTCACAGGAGCCTATGGCTACACCTTC. Its translation is CASSPFTGAYGYTF. The J gene is TRBJ1-2, the V gene TRBV11-2; a weak D match, TRBD1 (5 bases). Germline V lookup: CDR1 SGHAT, CDR2 FQNNGV. Trimming pared 5 bases from V and 4 bases from J, leaving 14 bases between. CDR3 size: 14 residues.

The V and J genes are TRBV7-2 and TRBJ2-2; D is ambiguous. V dropped 1 base and J dropped 2 bases, with 8 bases sitting between them. This CDR3 spans 15 amino acids. Germline CDR1 reads SGHTA; CDR2 reads FQGNSA. The CDR3 protein is CASSLDQGNTGELFF. CDR3 nucleotide sequence: TGTGCCAGCAGCTTAGACCAAGGAAACACCGGGGAGCTGTTTTTT.

V usage is TRBV7-6 and J usage is TRBJ1-3; D not resolved. With 1 base removed from V and 5 bases from J, the gap between germline ends came to 0 bases. This CDR3 is 11 amino acids long. Per germline, CDR1 SGHVS and CDR2 FNYEAQ. The CDR3 spells CASSLGNTIYF. CDR3 DNA: TGTGCCAGCAGCTTAGGAAACACCATATATTTT.

The sample holds one count of this clone. This chain connects TRBV6-5 to TRBJ1-4, with D possibly being TRBD1 (5 bases). V was trimmed by 2 bases and J by 2 bases, leaving 12 bases between them. The CDR3 contains 16 residues. The germline CDR1 and CDR2 sequences are MNHEY and SVGAGI. The CDR3 spells CASSYARGRTNEKLFF. The CDR3 DNA follows: TGTGCCAGCAGTTACGCCCGGGGACGGACTAATGAAAAACTGTTTTTT.

About this clone: The same CDR3 can be traced to other DNA sequences in this sample. This chain links TRBV7-9 with TRBJ2-2; the D is unclear. The CDR3 is 14 amino acids. Trimming left V 2 bases short and J 2 bases short, with 6 bases between. Germline CDR1 is SEHNR and CDR2 is FQNEAQ (reference sequence). The CDR3 nucleotides are TGTGCCAGCAGCTTAAACCCCAACACCGGGGAGCTGTTTTTT. Amino acids: CASSLNPNTGELFF.

The J gene is TRBJ2-5, the V gene TRBV7-6; no firm D call. The CDR3 totals 13 residues. The germline V gene encodes CDR1 SGHVS and CDR2 FNYEAQ. Trimming took off 8 bases at V and 4 bases at J, with 14 bases between the two ends. DNA of the CDR3: TGTGCCAGCGGCCCCGGCTTCCGAGAGACCCAGTACTTC. It translates to CASGPGFRETQYF.

The chain carries TRBV29-1 and TRBJ2-7; D gene unclear. CDR1 and CDR2 (germline): SQVTM, ANQGSEA. The CDR3 covers 10 residues. Trimming left V 5 bases short and J 2 bases short, with 4 bases between. The CDR3 sequence: CSVLTYEQYF. DNA of the CDR3: TGCAGCGTTCTGACCTACGAGCAGTACTTC.

The chain uses TRBV9 and TRBJ2-1, with TRBD2 identical over 7 bases. Trimming at V came to 7 bases and at J to 4 bases, leaving 23 bases not matched to a gene. The CDR3 contains 19 residues. CDR1 is SGDLS, CDR2 YYNGEE, per germline. CDR3 coding DNA: TGTGCCAGCGGTGGAGCGGGAATGCAGCCCAGCCTCCCTTACAATGAGCAGTTCTTC. It codes for CASGGAGMQPSLPYNEQFF.

In this sample, this clone turned up once. The CDR3 region has the DNA TGTGCCTGGAATAGGAACAGTGACACCGGGGAGCTGTTTTTT. It encodes CAWNRNSDTGELFF. V gene TRBV30 combines with J gene TRBJ2-2; D not certain. The CDR3 runs to 14 residues. CDR1 is GTSNPN, CDR2 SVGIG, per germline (reference sequence). V shed 4 bases and J shed 3 bases, with 12 bases lying between them. Full variable domain (rest looked up from reference TRBV30 and TRBJ2-2): SQTIHQWPATLVQPVGSPLSLECTVEGTSNPNLYWYRQAAGRGLQLLFYSVGIGQISSEVPQNLSASRPQDRQFILSSKKLLLSDSGFYLCAWNRNSDTGELFFGEGSRLTVL.

This CDR3 reads CASSQDGLGQIYNSPLHF. The CDR3 region has the DNA TGTGCCAGCAGCCAAGATGGCCTCGGACAGATCTATAATTCACCCCTCCACTTT. The rearrangement uses TRBV4-2 and TRBJ1-6, with D tentatively TRBD1 (6 bases). Germline V CDR1 and CDR2: LGHNA, YNFKEQ. Trimming took off 0 bases at V and 3 bases at J, with 15 bases between the two ends. This CDR3 spans 18 amino acids.

This chain joins TRBV7-8 and TRBJ2-7, with 8 bases aligning to TRBD2. This CDR3 has 15 amino acids. The V gene end was trimmed by 1 base and the J gene end by 6 bases; junction bases not matched to a gene: 8. Looked up from germline, CDR1 is SGHVS and CDR2 is FQNEAQ. The CDR3 here is CASSLGGGGLGEQYF. The CDR3 DNA is TGTGCCAGCAGCTTAGGCGGCGGGGGGCTGGGCGAGCAGTACTTC.

The genes are TRBV6-5 and TRBJ2-7, with a tentative D call TRBD2 (5 bases). The ends were cut back, 0 bases at V and 2 bases at J, with 11 bases in the middle. The germline gives CDR1 MNHEY, CDR2 SVGAGI. The CDR3 spans 15 residues. The DNA for the CDR3 is TGTGCCAGCAGTTACTCCTGGGAGATGGCCTACGAGCAGTACTTC. Protein product: CASSYSWEMAYEQYF.

This clone appeared a few times. The rearrangement uses TRBV6-5 and TRBJ1-1; 7 bases line up with TRBD1. The CDR3 is made up of 12 amino acids. Looked up from germline, CDR1 is MNHEY and CDR2 is SVGAGI. The trim removed 5 bases at V and 10 bases at J, leaving 7 bases unmatched. The CDR3 sequence is CASSTGALGAFF. In DNA, the CDR3 is TGTGCCAGCAGTACAGGGGCCCTCGGAGCTTTCTTT.

The V call is TRBV7-2, the J call TRBJ1-5, with D uncertain. V was pared by 3 bases and J by 7 bases, with 13 bases between. The germline V gene encodes CDR1 SGHTA and CDR2 FQGNSA. The CDR3 has 14 residues. In DNA, the CDR3 is TGTGCCAGCAGCTTTTATCGCGAGACGCAGCCCCAGCATTTT. Translated: CASSFYRETQPQHF.

There are a few counts of this clone. The V and J genes are TRBV28 and TRBJ1-5; D ambiguous. V dropped 7 bases and J dropped 3 bases, with 10 bases sitting between them. Germline V gene lookup returns CDR1 MDHEN and CDR2 SYDVKM. The CDR3 covers 13 residues. CDR3 in DNA: TGTGCCAGCATGGTAGTAGACAATCAGCCCCAGCATTTT. This sequence encodes CASMVVDNQPQHF.

V gene TRBV11-3 combines with J gene TRBJ1-1; D uncertain. CDR1 and CDR2 (germline): SGHNT, YENEEA. V lost 5 bases, J lost 1 base, and 14 bases lay in between. The CDR3 is made up of 15 amino acids. In DNA, the CDR3 is TGTGCCAGCAGCCCAAACAGTGCAAGGAACACTGAAGCTTTCTTT. This gives the protein CASSPNSARNTEAFF.

The chain employs TRBV4-1 and TRBJ2-1; 9 bases align to TRBD1. The germline V gene encodes CDR1 MGHRA and CDR2 YSYEKL. The CDR3 loop spans 14 amino acids. J gave up 4 bases and V 3 bases, and 1 base lay outside the gene matches. In DNA form, the CDR3 reads TGCGCCAGCAGCCAGGACAGGGGTTACAATGAGCAGTTCTTC. The encoded protein is CASSQDRGYNEQFF.

A few counts support this clone. This chain links TRBV11-3 with TRBJ1-2; D might be TRBD1 (6 bases). CDR3 length equals 13 residues. V was trimmed by 5 bases and J by 5 bases, leaving 12 bases between them. Germline-derived CDR1 and CDR2 are SGHNT and YENEEA. CDR3 residues: CASSQQGLYGYTF. The CDR3 DNA follows: TGTGCCAGCAGCCAACAGGGTCTGTATGGCTACACCTTC.

The chain links TRBV5-4 to TRBJ1-1; D ambiguous. This CDR3 spans 13 amino acids. With 0 bases removed from V and 1 base from J, the gap between germline ends came to 4 bases. CDR1 is SGHNT, CDR2 YYREEE, per germline (reference sequence). The CDR3 is CASSLGRNTEAFF. CDR3 nucleotides: TGTGCCAGCAGCTTGGGGCGGAACACTGAAGCTTTCTTT.

The V gene is TRBV19, the J gene TRBJ1-2; D is unclear. Per germline, CDR1 LNHDA and CDR2 SQIVND (reference sequence). CDR3 length: 14 residues. The V end lost 3 bases, the J end lost 8 bases, and 16 bases lay between the germline ends. The CDR3 protein is CASSIAGLVGGYTF. The CDR3 region has the DNA TGTGCCAGTAGTATTGCGGGGTTGGTAGGCGGCTACACCTTC.

This clone came up a few times. J is TRBJ1-5 and V is TRBV30, with D perhaps TRBD1 (6 bases). CDR1 and CDR2 (germline): GTSNPN, SVGIG (reference sequence). V shed 0 bases and J shed 6 bases, with 6 bases lying between them. CDR3 length: 12 residues. In nucleotides, the CDR3 is TGTGCCTGGAGTGTAGGGGGTCAGCCCCAGCATTTT. Its translation is CAWSVGGQPQHF.